This TCR beta chain was found in a study of cytomegalovirus exposure and HLA in healthy donors. Findings of the study overall: In vitro experiments confirmed that three CMV-associated chains were specific for CMV antigens.

This clone was seen just once. The antigen remains undetermined. Vbeta (60) and Jbeta (13) primers were used in the PCR. Generated by immunoSEQ multiplex PCR, the TCRdb table keeps only in-frame clones and is missing some. The repertoire holds around 120,000 clones, with roughly 60% as singletons. The germline V and J ends were trimmed by 4 bases and 2 bases, with 10 bases remaining between them. Germline assignment: CDR1 SGHRS and CDR2 YFSETQ. The CDR3 loop spans 13 amino acids. J is TRBJ2-7 and V is TRBV5-1; D might be TRBD2 (5 bases). The sequence was collected from a man in his forties in good health and CMV-seropositive. Sequenced input: PBMCs. Written as DNA, the CDR3 is TGCGCCAGCAGCCCTGGGGAGACCTACGAGCAGTACTTC. Its protein is CASSPGETYEQYF.